This TCR beta chain is drawn from a study of cytomegalovirus exposure and HLA in healthy donors. Study-wide background: Out of around 360 genotyped donors, less than 90% belonged to the Caucasian-associated ancestry cluster.

Study findings and constraints: Across donors, sequencing depth was assumed by presence/absence analyses to be roughly uniform.

This CDR3 has 16 residues. Per germline, CDR1 LNHDA and CDR2 SQIVND (reference sequence). Deletions cut 6 bases from V and 1 base from J, with 18 bases between. The study ran its PCR with 60 Vbeta and 13 Jbeta primers. Profiling relied on immunoSEQ multiplex PCR, and the TCRdb table lists in-frame clones only, not all of them. This sample yields around 130,000 clones, of which around 75% are seen a single time; less than 4% belongs to the top ten. About this clone itself: Its target is unknown.

Sequenced input: PBMCs. The V gene is TRBV19, the J gene TRBJ1-2; no clear D gene. This TCR was recovered from a man aged 25 to 40 in good health and CMV-seronegative. The CDR3 coding sequence is TGTGCCAGTAGGGGGTTTCAAGCGGGCCTTAACTATGGCTACACCTTC. Protein: CASRGFQAGLNYGYTF.